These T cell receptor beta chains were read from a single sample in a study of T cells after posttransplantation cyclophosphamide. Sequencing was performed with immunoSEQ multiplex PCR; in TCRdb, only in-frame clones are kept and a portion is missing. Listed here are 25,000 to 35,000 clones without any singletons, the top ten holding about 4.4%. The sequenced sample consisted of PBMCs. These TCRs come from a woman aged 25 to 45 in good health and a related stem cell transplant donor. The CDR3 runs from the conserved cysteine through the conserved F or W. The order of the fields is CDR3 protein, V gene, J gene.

CDR3aa: CASSQERGGQETQYF
v_gene: TRBV4-2
j_gene: TRBJ2-5

CDR3aa: CASSPRTGMRNQPQHF
v_gene: TRBV5-5
j_gene: TRBJ1-5

CDR3aa: CASSSSGLAADTQYF
v_gene: TRBV11-3
j_gene: TRBJ2-3

CDR3aa: CASSSQGGTEAFF
v_gene: TRBV10-2
j_gene: TRBJ1-1

CDR3aa: CASSVDRSSGNTIYF
v_gene: TRBV2
j_gene: TRBJ1-3

CDR3aa: CASSLNPDSGYTF
v_gene: TRBV7-3
j_gene: TRBJ1-2

CDR3aa: CASSSYLGQDGGYTF
v_gene: TRBV6-5
j_gene: TRBJ1-2

CDR3aa: CAWGPGNTIYF
v_gene: TRBV30
j_gene: TRBJ1-3

CDR3aa: CASQEGESNTEAFF
v_gene: TRBV10-3
j_gene: TRBJ1-1

CDR3aa: CASSLQGGGASEQYF
v_gene: TRBV7-9
j_gene: TRBJ2-7

CDR3aa: CASSSHRQVTGELFF
v_gene: TRBV28
j_gene: TRBJ2-2

CDR3aa: CAARTSGVETQYF
v_gene: TRBV6-1
j_gene: TRBJ2-5

CDR3aa: CSVAGDYSNQPQHF
v_gene: TRBV29-1
j_gene: TRBJ1-5

CDR3aa: CATSDRSSPGQGAETNEKLFF
v_gene: TRBV24-1
j_gene: TRBJ1-4

CDR3aa: CASSVRENTEAFF
v_gene: TRBV6-1
j_gene: TRBJ1-1

CDR3aa: CASSPAGYGYTF
v_gene: TRBV28
j_gene: TRBJ1-2

CDR3aa: CASSYPSGGQETQYF
v_gene: TRBV6-6
j_gene: TRBJ2-5

CDR3aa: CASSLYRPGEVNTEAFF
v_gene: TRBV5-4
j_gene: TRBJ1-1

CDR3aa: CASSRTGELFF
v_gene: TRBV6-5
j_gene: TRBJ2-2

CDR3aa: CASSLAGGQETQYF
v_gene: TRBV7-9
j_gene: TRBJ2-5

CDR3aa: CASSSPRKSSYEQYF
v_gene: TRBV7-9
j_gene: TRBJ2-7

CDR3aa: CAITYNRDSNYGYTF
v_gene: TRBV10-3
j_gene: TRBJ1-2